This entry lists 10 T cell receptor beta chains sequenced from one sample in a study of blood T cell repertoires in COVID-19. Assay used: immunoSEQ multiplex PCR; TCRdb lists only in-frame clones, some missing. Of around 68,000 clones in the sample, approximately 91% were seen once. The material sequenced was peripheral blood. Every receptor here comes from a human donor in a cohort sampled during active COVID-19.

The J gene is TRBJ2-1, the V gene TRBV18; 8 bases match TRBD2. CDR1 and CDR2 from the germline V gene are KGHSH and LQKENI. This CDR3 is 15 amino acids long. V trimming: 6 bases; J trimming: 0 bases; junction bases outside the gene matches: 4. CDR3 sequence reads: CASSPAGASYNEQFF. In DNA form, the CDR3 reads TGTGCCAGCTCCCCAGCGGGGGCCTCCTACAATGAGCAGTTCTTC.

The chain is built from TRBV7-2 and TRBJ2-3, with D maybe TRBD2 (5 bases). The CDR3 contains 15 residues. Germline assignment: CDR1 SGHTA and CDR2 FQGNSA. Trimming pared 6 bases from V and 1 base from J, leaving 14 bases between. CDR3 nucleotide sequence: TGTGCCAGCAGTACTTTAGCGTGGGGCACAGATACGCAGTATTTT. This sequence encodes CASSTLAWGTDTQYF.

The J gene is TRBJ2-7, the V gene TRBV9; D is possibly TRBD1 (5 bases). The CDR3 is made up of 13 amino acids. Trimming took 3 bases from V and 10 from J, leaving 17 bases between them. Germline loops: CDR1 SGDLS, CDR2 YYNGEE. The CDR3 protein is CASSGQHRGDQYF. DNA for the CDR3: TGTGCCAGCAGCGGACAGCATAGAGGCGATCAGTACTTC. Filled out from reference TRBV9 and TRBJ2-7, the complete variable domain reads DSGVTQTPKHLITATGQRVTLRCSPRSGDLSVYWYQQSLDQGLQFLIQYYNGEERAKGNILERFSAQQFPDLHSELNLSSLELGDSALYFCASSGQHRGDQYFGPGTRLTVT.

CDR3 amino acids: CASRATGTSYEQYF. CDR3 nucleotides: TGTGCCAGCAGAGCGACAGGGACCTCCTACGAGCAGTACTTC. The chain recombines TRBV28 with TRBJ2-7; 7 positions match TRBD1. The CDR3 runs to 14 residues. The V gene end was trimmed by 6 bases and the J gene end by 0 bases; junction bases not matched to a gene: 5. Germline lookup yields CDR1 MDHEN and CDR2 SYDVKM.

The chain combines TRBV3-1 (or the pseudogene TRBV3-2) with TRBJ2-1, with D possibly TRBD2 on 5 matching bases. Germline CDR1 and CDR2: LGHDT and YNNKEL (reference sequence). The germline V and J ends were trimmed by 3 bases and 7 bases, with 16 bases remaining between them. The CDR3 length is 15 residues. The CDR3 loop is CASSQKVGAANEQFF. Here the CDR3 DNA reads TGTGCCAGCAGCCAGAAAGTGGGAGCGGCGAATGAGCAGTTCTTC.

The V and J genes are TRBV29-1 and TRBJ2-1, with 14 nucleotides matching TRBD2. Germline V gene sequence: CDR1 SQVTM, CDR2 ANQGSEA. The CDR3 has 14 amino acids. V was pared by 7 bases and J by 4 bases, with 3 bases of the junction left unmatched. Here the CDR3 reads CSDGLAGGYNEQFF. The CDR3, as DNA: TGCAGCGATGGACTAGCGGGAGGATACAATGAGCAGTTCTTC.

Written as DNA, the CDR3 is TGCAGCGTTGAGGGGAAAGCGGGAGGGCCGTACAATGAGCAGTTCTTC. Its translation: CSVEGKAGGPYNEQFF. The rearrangement joins TRBV29-1 to TRBJ2-1; 10 bases map to TRBD2. Germline V CDR1 and CDR2: SQVTM, ANQGSEA. The V segment lost 3 bases and the J segment 4 bases; nucleotides outside the gene matches: 9. This CDR3 has 16 residues.

The chain uses TRBV6-5 and TRBJ2-5; no definite D call. This CDR3 contains 12 residues. The V gene lost 11 bases and the J gene lost 1 base, with 11 bases spanning the gap. Per germline, CDR1 MNHEY and CDR2 SVGAGI. CDR3: CAREMFQETQYF. The CDR3 bases are TGTGCCCGAGAAATGTTCCAAGAGACCCAGTACTTC.

The rearrangement joins TRBV4-2 to TRBJ2-1; D unclear. The V gene lost 0 bases and the J gene lost 0 bases, with 6 bases spanning the gap. The CDR3 has 15 amino acids. Germline V gene sequence: CDR1 LGHNA, CDR2 YNFKEQ. For the CDR3, the DNA is TGTGCCAGCAGCCAAGAGACGGGCTCCTACAATGAGCAGTTCTTC. Translated, it gives CASSQETGSYNEQFF.

To note about this clone: At one end, the junction sequence differs from germline, possibly due to a read error. The rearrangement links TRBV5-1 to TRBJ2-3; D is possibly TRBD2 (5 bases). CDR1 and CDR2 from the germline V gene are SGHRS and YFSETQ. The CDR3 is 14 residues long. In DNA, the CDR3 is TGCGCCAGCACCTTGGGAGCAAGCACAGATACGCAGTATTTT. Translating gives CASTLGASTDTQYF.